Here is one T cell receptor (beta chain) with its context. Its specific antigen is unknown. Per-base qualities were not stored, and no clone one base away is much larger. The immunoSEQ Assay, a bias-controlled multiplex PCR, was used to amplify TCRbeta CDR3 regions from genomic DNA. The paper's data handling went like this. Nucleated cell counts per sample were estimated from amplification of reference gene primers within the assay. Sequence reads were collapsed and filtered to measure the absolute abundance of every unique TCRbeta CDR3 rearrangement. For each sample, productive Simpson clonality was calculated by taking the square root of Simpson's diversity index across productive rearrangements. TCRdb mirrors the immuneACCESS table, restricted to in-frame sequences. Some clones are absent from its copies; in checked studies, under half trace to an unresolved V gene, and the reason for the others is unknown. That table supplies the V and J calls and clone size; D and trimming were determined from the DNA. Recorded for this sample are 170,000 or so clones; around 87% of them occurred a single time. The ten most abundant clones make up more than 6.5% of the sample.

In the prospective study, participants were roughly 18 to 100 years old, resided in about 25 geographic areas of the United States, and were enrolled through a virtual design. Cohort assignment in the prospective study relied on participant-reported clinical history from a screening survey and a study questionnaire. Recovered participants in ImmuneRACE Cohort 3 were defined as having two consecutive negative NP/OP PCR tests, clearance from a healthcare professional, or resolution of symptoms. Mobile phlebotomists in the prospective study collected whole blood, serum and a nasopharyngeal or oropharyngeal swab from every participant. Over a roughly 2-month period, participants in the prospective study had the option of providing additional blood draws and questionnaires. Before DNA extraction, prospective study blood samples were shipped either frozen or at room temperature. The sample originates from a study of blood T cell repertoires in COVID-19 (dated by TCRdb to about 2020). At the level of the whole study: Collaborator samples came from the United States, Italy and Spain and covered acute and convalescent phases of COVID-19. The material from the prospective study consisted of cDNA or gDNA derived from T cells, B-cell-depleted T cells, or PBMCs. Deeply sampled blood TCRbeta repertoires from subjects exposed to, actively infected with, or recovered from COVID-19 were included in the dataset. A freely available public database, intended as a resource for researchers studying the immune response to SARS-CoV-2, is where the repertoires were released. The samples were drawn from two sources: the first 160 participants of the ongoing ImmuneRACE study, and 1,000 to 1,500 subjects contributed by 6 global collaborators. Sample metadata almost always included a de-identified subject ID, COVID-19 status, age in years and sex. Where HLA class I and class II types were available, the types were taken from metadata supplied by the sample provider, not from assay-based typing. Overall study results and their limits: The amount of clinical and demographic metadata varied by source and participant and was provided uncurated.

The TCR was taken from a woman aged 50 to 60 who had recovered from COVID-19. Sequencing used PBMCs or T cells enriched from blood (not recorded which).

The CDR3 is CASSLGRTGGEETQYF. The DNA sequence is TGTGCCAGCAGTCTGGGTCGGACAGGGGGGGAAGAGACCCAGTACTTC. The chain couples TRBV3-1 (or the pseudogene TRBV3-2) to TRBJ2-5; TRBD1 agrees with 10 junctional bases. The germline V gene (reference sequence) specifies LGHDT as CDR1 and YNNKEL as CDR2. The germline V end is reduced by 6 bases and the J end by 3 bases; junction bases left unmatched: 10. The CDR3 starts with the cysteine, ends with the phenylalanine, and has 16 residues. The retained sequence is limited to the CDR3, 48 bases, with the frame set at the first base.